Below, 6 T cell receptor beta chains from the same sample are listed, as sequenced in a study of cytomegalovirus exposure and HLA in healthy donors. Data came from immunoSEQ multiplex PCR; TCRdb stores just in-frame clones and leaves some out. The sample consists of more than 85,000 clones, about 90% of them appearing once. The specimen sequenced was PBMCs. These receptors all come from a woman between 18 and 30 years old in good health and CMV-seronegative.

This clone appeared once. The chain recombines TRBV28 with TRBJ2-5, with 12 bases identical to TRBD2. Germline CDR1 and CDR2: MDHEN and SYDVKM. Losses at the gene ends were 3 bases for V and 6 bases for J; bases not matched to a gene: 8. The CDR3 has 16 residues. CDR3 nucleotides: TGTGCCAGCAGTTTGTCGACTAGCGGGAGCCGGCAGACCCAGTACTTC. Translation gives CASSLSTSGSRQTQYF.

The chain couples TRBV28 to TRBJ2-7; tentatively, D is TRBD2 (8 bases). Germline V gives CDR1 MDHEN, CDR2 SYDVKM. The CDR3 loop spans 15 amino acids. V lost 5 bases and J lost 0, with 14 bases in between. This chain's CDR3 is CASSPGGTSSYEQYF. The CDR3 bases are TGTGCCAGCAGTCCAGGGGGGACTAGCTCCTACGAGCAGTACTTC.

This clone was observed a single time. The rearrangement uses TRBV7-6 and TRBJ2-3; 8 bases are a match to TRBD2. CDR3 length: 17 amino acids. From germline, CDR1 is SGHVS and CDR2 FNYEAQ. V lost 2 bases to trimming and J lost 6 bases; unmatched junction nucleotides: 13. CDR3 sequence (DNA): TGTGCCAGCAGCTTATCCCTAGCGGGTCCTGAGTCGGATACGCAGTATTTT. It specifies CASSLSLAGPESDTQYF.

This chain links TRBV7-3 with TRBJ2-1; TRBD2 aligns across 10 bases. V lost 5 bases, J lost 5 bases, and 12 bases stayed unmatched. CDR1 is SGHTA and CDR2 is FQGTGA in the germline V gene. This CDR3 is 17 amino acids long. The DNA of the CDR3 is TGTGCCAGCAGCCGCCGGAGCGGGGGGGCAAGTCACAATGAGCAGTTCTTC. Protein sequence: CASSRRSGGASHNEQFF.

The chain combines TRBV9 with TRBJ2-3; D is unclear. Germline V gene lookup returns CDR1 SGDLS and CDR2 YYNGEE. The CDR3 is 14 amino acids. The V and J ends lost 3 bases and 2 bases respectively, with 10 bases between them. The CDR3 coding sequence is TGTGCCAGCAGCGGGTCTGCCTACACAGATACGCAGTATTTT. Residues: CASSGSAYTDTQYF.

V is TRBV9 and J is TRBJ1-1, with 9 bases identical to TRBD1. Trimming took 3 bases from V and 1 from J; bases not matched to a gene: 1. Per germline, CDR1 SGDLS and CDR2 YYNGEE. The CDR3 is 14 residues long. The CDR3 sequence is CASSGGQGNTEAFF. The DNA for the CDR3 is TGTGCCAGCAGCGGGGGACAGGGGAACACTGAAGCTTTCTTT.